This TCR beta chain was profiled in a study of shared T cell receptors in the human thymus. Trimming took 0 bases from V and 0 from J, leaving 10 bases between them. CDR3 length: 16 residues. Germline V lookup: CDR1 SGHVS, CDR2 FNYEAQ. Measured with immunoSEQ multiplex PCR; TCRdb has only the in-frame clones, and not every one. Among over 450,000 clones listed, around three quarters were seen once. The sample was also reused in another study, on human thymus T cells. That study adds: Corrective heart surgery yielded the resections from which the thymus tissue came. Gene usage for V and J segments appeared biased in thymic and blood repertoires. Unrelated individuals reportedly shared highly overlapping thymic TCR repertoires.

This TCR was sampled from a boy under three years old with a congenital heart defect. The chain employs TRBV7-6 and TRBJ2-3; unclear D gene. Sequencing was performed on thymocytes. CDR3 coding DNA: TGTGCCAGCAGCTTAGCGTCCGGGTGGAGCACAGATACGCAGTATTTT. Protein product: CASSLASGWSTDTQYF.